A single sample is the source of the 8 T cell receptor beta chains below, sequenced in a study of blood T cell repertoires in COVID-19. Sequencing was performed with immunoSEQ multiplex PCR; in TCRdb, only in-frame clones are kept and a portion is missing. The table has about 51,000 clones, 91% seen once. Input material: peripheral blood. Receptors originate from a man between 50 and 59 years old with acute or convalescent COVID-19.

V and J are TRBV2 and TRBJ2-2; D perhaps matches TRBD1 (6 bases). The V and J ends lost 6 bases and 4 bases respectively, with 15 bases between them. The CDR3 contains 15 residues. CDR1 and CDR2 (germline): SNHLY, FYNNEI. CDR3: CASRGAGASTGELFF. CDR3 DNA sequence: TGTGCCAGCAGGGGGGCAGGGGCGAGCACCGGGGAGCTGTTTTTT.

CDR3 in amino acids: CASSVAGGPVETQYF. CDR3 bases: TGTGCCAGCAGCGTAGCGGGGGGGCCGGTCGAGACCCAGTACTTC. The rearrangement links TRBV9 to TRBJ2-5; 8 nucleotides align to TRBD2. CDR3 length: 15 amino acids. Germline V gives CDR1 SGDLS, CDR2 YYNGEE. V was clipped by 0 bases and J by 5 bases; unmatched bases: 6.

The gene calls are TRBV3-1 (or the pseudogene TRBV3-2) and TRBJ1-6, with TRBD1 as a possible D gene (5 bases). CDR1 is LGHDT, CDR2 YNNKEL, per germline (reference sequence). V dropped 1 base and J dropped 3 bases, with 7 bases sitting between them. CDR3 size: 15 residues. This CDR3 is CASSQAGGYNSPLHF. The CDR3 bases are TGTGCCAGCAGCCAAGCCGGGGGCTATAATTCACCCCTCCACTTT.

In DNA, the CDR3 is TGTGCCAGCCGTAACAGGGGTTGGATGTTTTTT. Protein sequence: CASRNRGWMFF. This sequence joins TRBV12-3 or TRBV12-4 and TRBJ2-2, with 7 positions matching TRBD1. With V trimmed by 8 bases and J by 15 bases, 9 bases remained unmatched. The CDR3 runs to 11 residues.

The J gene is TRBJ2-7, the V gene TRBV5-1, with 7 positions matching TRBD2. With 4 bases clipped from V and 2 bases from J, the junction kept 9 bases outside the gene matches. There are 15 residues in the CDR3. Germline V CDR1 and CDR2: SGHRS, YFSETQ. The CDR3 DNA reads TGCGCCAGCAGCCCATTAGCGGGTTCCCCCTACGAGCAGTACTTC. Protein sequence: CASSPLAGSPYEQYF.

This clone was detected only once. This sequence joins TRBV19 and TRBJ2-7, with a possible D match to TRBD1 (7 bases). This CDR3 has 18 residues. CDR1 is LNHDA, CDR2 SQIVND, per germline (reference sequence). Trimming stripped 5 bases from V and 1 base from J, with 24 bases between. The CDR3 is CASSSRRGGAGNSYEQYF. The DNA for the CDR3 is TGTGCCAGTAGTTCTCGCCGAGGGGGCGCGGGGAATTCCTACGAGCAGTACTTC.

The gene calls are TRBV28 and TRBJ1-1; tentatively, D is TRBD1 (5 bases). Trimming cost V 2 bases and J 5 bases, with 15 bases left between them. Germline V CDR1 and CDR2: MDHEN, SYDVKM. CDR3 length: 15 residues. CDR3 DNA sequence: TGTGCCAGCAGTTTAGGGGGGGGAAAGGGGACTGAAGCTTTCTTT. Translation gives CASSLGGGKGTEAFF.

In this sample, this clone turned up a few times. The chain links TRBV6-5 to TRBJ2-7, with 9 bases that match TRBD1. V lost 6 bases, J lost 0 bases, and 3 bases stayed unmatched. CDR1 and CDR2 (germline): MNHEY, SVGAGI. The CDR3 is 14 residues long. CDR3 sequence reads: CASRGTGSSYEQYF. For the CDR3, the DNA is TGTGCCAGCAGGGGGACAGGGAGCTCCTACGAGCAGTACTTC.